This is a list of T cell receptor beta chains from one sample in a study of T cell responses to AZD1222 COVID-19 vaccine. Data came from immunoSEQ multiplex PCR; TCRdb stores just in-frame clones and leaves some out. This table has about 120,000 clones, approximately 87% appearing once. The sample here was peripheral blood, taken on day 0 of AZD1222 vaccination. The receptors were gathered from an adult in good health. Each CDR3 is given with its conserved first and last residue. The order of the fields is J gene, V gene, D gene, clone size, CDR3 DNA, CDR3 protein. D genes are given only for firm matches. Clone size is given for some rows only: seen once, a few or many times, or a class if the clone is expanded.

J gene: TRBJ2-2
V gene: TRBV15
D gene: TRBD2
clone size: once
CDR3 DNA: TGTGCCACCAGCAGAGATCGGATTAGCGGGAGGGAGAACACCGGGGAGCTGTTTTTT
CDR3 protein: CATSRDRISGRENTGELFF

J gene: TRBJ2-3
V gene: TRBV24-1
D gene: TRBD2
clone size: few
CDR3 DNA: TGTGCCACCAGTGATCCCGGCTGGACTAGCGGAATTAGCACAGATACGCAGTATTTT
CDR3 protein: CATSDPGWTSGISTDTQYF

J gene: TRBJ2-7
V gene: TRBV5-4
D gene: NA
clone size: NA
CDR3 DNA: TGTGCCAGCAGCTTGCCCAACAGGGTGGGCGACGAGCAGTACTTC
CDR3 protein: CASSLPNRVGDEQYF

J gene: TRBJ1-5
V gene: TRBV23-1
D gene: TRBD1
clone size: NA
CDR3 DNA: TGCGCCAGCAAACAGGGGGAAGACAATCAGCCCCAGCATTTT
CDR3 protein: CASKQGEDNQPQHF

J gene: TRBJ1-4
V gene: TRBV29-1
D gene: TRBD1
clone size: few
CDR3 DNA: TGCAGCGTTGAAGATGGACAGGGGTCCTTTTTT
CDR3 protein: CSVEDGQGSFF

J gene: TRBJ1-5
V gene: TRBV6-2/TRBV6-3
D gene: NA
clone size: once
CDR3 DNA: TGTGCCAGCAGTTACGGGGCGTCAATTTCTCAGCCCCAGCATTTT
CDR3 protein: CASSYGASISQPQHF

J gene: TRBJ2-2
V gene: TRBV9
D gene: NA
clone size: few
CDR3 DNA: TGTGCCAGCAGACCTCCTGGCACGGACACCGGGGAGCTGTTTTTT
CDR3 protein: CASRPPGTDTGELFF

J gene: TRBJ2-7
V gene: TRBV18
D gene: NA
clone size: NA
CDR3 DNA: TGTGCCAGCTCCCCGAGCTCCTACGAGCAGTACTTC
CDR3 protein: CASSPSSYEQYF

J gene: TRBJ2-7
V gene: TRBV5-4
D gene: NA
clone size: NA
CDR3 DNA: TGTGCCAGCAGCTCGGACGGGGGCGACCTTCGGGAGCAGTACTTC
CDR3 protein: CASSSDGGDLREQYF

J gene: TRBJ2-3
V gene: TRBV6-5
D gene: NA
clone size: NA
CDR3 DNA: TGTGCCAGCAGTCCAGGGTCCGATACGCAGTATTTT
CDR3 protein: CASSPGSDTQYF

J gene: TRBJ2-3
V gene: TRBV5-1
D gene: TRBD2
clone size: NA
CDR3 DNA: TGCGCCAGCGGTTTAGCGGGAGGCCCTGCGGGGGCGCAGTATTTT
CDR3 protein: CASGLAGGPAGAQYF

J gene: TRBJ2-7
V gene: TRBV2
D gene: TRBD2
clone size: NA
CDR3 DNA: TGTGCCACCCGGGAGGGTGGAGGCGAGCAGTACTTC
CDR3 protein: CATREGGGEQYF

J gene: TRBJ2-5
V gene: TRBV5-4
D gene: NA
clone size: NA
CDR3 DNA: TGTGCCAGCAGCTCCTATCTCAGCAAAGAGACCCAGTACTTC
CDR3 protein: CASSSYLSKETQYF

J gene: TRBJ2-1
V gene: TRBV28
D gene: TRBD2
clone size: NA
CDR3 DNA: TGTGCCAGCAGTTTGGCCCGACTAGCGGGAGAGGCTGAGCAGTTCTTC
CDR3 protein: CASSLARLAGEAEQFF

J gene: TRBJ2-4
V gene: TRBV19
D gene: NA
clone size: NA
CDR3 DNA: TGTGCCAGTAACGGCAGGGGAGGGGAAAACATTCAGTACTTC
CDR3 protein: CASNGRGGENIQYF

J gene: TRBJ2-6
V gene: TRBV5-4
D gene: TRBD1
clone size: NA
CDR3 DNA: TGTGCCAGCAGCCGAACAGGGGGCTCAACTGGGGCCAACGTCCTGACTTTC
CDR3 protein: CASSRTGGSTGANVLTF

J gene: TRBJ2-7
V gene: TRBV25-1
D gene: NA
clone size: many
CDR3 DNA: TGTGCCAGCAGTTTGGGACTGAGGGGGAACGAGCAGTACTTC
CDR3 protein: CASSLGLRGNEQYF

J gene: TRBJ2-2
V gene: TRBV4-3
D gene: NA
clone size: NA
CDR3 DNA: TGCGCCAGCAGCCAAGTAGTCGGGGAGCTGTTTTTT
CDR3 protein: CASSQVVGELFF

J gene: TRBJ2-7
V gene: TRBV18
D gene: TRBD1
clone size: NA
CDR3 DNA: TGTGCCAGCTCACCACGGGACAGCAACGAGCAGTACTTC
CDR3 protein: CASSPRDSNEQYF

J gene: TRBJ2-4
V gene: TRBV3-1/TRBV3-2
D gene: TRBD2
clone size: NA
CDR3 DNA: TGTGCCAGCAGCCCGCCTCTAGCGGGAGTGGGTGCGAACATTCAGTACTTC
CDR3 protein: CASSPPLAGVGANIQYF

J gene: TRBJ2-2
V gene: TRBV7-2
D gene: TRBD1
clone size: NA
CDR3 DNA: TGTGCCAGCAGCTTAGTCGGGACAGGGTGGGCCGGGGAGCTGTTTTTT
CDR3 protein: CASSLVGTGWAGELFF

J gene: TRBJ1-5
V gene: TRBV4-1
D gene: NA
clone size: NA
CDR3 DNA: TGCGCCAGCAGCGACGGGACACTAGGGGTCTTGGGCAATCAGCCCCAGCATTTT
CDR3 protein: CASSDGTLGVLGNQPQHF

J gene: TRBJ2-1
V gene: TRBV18
D gene: NA
clone size: NA
CDR3 DNA: TGTGCCAGCTCACTCATAGCGGTTGAGCAGTTCTTC
CDR3 protein: CASSLIAVEQFF

J gene: TRBJ2-2
V gene: TRBV18
D gene: NA
clone size: NA
CDR3 DNA: TGTGCCAGCTCACCCCAAGCGGAGACCGGGGAGCTGTTTTTT
CDR3 protein: CASSPQAETGELFF

J gene: TRBJ2-3
V gene: TRBV9
D gene: TRBD2
clone size: NA
CDR3 DNA: TGTGCCAGCAGCGTGGACGGACTAGCGGCACCACCCACAGATACGCAGTATTTT
CDR3 protein: CASSVDGLAAPPTDTQYF

J gene: TRBJ2-7
V gene: TRBV6-1
D gene: TRBD1
clone size: NA
CDR3 DNA: TGTGCCAGCAGTGAATACGGGACAGGGCTATTGACCTCCTACGAGCAGTACTTC
CDR3 protein: CASSEYGTGLLTSYEQYF

J gene: TRBJ1-1
V gene: TRBV28
D gene: NA
clone size: NA
CDR3 DNA: TGTGCCTCAGCATCCCCCTTGAACACTGAAGCTTTCTTT
CDR3 protein: CASASPLNTEAFF

J gene: TRBJ1-6
V gene: TRBV9
D gene: TRBD1
clone size: NA
CDR3 DNA: TGTGCCAGCAGCGTAGGCCTGATGGACAGGGACTTTAATTCACCCCTCCACTTT
CDR3 protein: CASSVGLMDRDFNSPLHF

J gene: TRBJ2-1
V gene: TRBV3-1/TRBV3-2
D gene: NA
clone size: NA
CDR3 DNA: TGTGCCAGCAGCCAAGATGGAGAGGGTGTCGAGCAGTTCTTC
CDR3 protein: CASSQDGEGVEQFF

J gene: TRBJ2-7
V gene: TRBV7-2
D gene: NA
clone size: NA
CDR3 DNA: TGTGCCAGCAGCTTAGGCGGAGCTAGCAAGTACGAGCAGTACTTC
CDR3 protein: CASSLGGASKYEQYF

J gene: TRBJ2-1
V gene: TRBV5-4
D gene: NA
clone size: NA
CDR3 DNA: TGTGCCAGCAGCTTGGCTGCGAGTGAGCAGTTCTTC
CDR3 protein: CASSLAASEQFF

J gene: TRBJ2-3
V gene: TRBV7-9
D gene: NA
clone size: NA
CDR3 DNA: TGTGCCAGCAGCTTAGCGAAAGACTACCCACACTATACGCAGTATTTT
CDR3 protein: CASSLAKDYPHYTQYF

J gene: TRBJ1-2
V gene: TRBV3-1/TRBV3-2
D gene: NA
clone size: NA
CDR3 DNA: TGTGCCAGCAGCCAAGTCTCTTGGACAGCGGACTATGGCTACACCTTC
CDR3 protein: CASSQVSWTADYGYTF